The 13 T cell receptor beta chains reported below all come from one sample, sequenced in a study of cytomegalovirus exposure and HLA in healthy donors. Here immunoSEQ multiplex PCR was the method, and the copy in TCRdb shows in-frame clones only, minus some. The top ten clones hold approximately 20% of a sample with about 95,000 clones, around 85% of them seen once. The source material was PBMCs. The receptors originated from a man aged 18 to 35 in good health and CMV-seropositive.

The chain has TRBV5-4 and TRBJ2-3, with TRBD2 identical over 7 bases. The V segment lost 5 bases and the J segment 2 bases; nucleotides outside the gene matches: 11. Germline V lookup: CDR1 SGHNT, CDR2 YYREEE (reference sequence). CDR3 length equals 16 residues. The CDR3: CASSSGRALNTDTQYF. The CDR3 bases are TGTGCCAGCAGTTCGGGGAGGGCCCTTAACACAGATACGCAGTATTTT.

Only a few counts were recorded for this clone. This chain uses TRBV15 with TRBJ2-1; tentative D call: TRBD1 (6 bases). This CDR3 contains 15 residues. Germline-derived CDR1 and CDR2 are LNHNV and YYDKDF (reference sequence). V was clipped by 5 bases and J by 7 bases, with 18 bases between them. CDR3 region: CATSQSVGAANEQFF. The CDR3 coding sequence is TGTGCCACCAGCCAATCCGTGGGGGCGGCTAATGAGCAGTTCTTC. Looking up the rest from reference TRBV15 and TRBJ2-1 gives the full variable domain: DAMVIQNPRYQVTQFGKPVTLSCSQTLNHNVMYWYQQKSSQAPKLLFHYYDKDFNNEADTPDNFQSRRPNTSFCFLDIRSPGLGDTAMYLCATSQSVGAANEQFFGPGTRLTVL.

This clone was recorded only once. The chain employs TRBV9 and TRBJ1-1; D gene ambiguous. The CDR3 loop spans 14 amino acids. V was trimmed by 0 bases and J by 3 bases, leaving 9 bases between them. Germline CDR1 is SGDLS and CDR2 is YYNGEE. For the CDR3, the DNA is TGTGCCAGCAGCGTAGTATCAGAGGACACTGAAGCTTTCTTT. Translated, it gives CASSVVSEDTEAFF.

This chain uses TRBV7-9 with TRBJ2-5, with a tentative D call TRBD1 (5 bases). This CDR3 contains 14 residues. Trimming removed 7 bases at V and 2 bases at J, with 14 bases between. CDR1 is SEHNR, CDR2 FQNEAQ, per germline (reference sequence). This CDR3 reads CASNDRGYQETQYF. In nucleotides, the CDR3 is TGTGCCAGCAACGATAGGGGCTATCAAGAGACCCAGTACTTC.

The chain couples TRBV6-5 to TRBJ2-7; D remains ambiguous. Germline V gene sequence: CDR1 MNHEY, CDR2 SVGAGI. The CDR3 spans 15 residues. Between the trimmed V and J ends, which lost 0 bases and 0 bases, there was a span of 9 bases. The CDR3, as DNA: TGTGCCAGCAGTTACTCCTGGCGGATCTCCTACGAGCAGTACTTC. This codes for CASSYSWRISYEQYF.

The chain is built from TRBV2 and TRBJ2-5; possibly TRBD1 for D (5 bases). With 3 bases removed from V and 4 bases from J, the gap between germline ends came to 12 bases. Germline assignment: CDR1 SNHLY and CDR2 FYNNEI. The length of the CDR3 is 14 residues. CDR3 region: CASSESSGRETQYF. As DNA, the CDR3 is TGTGCCAGCAGTGAGAGTTCAGGGCGAGAGACCCAGTACTTC.

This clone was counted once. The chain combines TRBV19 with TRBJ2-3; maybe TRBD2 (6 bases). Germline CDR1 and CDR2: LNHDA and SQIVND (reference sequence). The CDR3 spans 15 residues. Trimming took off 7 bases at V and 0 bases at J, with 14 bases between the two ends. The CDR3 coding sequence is TGTGCCAGTACTAGGGACTTTGCTAGCACAGATACGCAGTATTTT. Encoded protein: CASTRDFASTDTQYF. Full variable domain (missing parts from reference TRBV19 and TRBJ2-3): DGGITQSPKYLFRKEGQNVTLSCEQNLNHDAMYWYRQDPGQGLRLIYYSQIVNDFQKGDIAEGYSVSREKKESFPLTVTSAQKNPTAFYLCASTRDFASTDTQYFGPGTRLTVL.

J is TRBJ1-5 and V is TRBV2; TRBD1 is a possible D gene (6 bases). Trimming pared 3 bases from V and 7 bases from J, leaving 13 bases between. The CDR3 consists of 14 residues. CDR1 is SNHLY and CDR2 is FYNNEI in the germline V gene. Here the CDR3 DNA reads TGTGCCAGCAGTGACAGGGGTACAAACCAGCCCCAGCATTTT. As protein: CASSDRGTNQPQHF.

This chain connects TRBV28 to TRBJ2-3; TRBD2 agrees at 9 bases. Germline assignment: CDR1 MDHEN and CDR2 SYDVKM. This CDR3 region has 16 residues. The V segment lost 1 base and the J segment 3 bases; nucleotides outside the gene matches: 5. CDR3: CASSLLAGVGTDTQYF. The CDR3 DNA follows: TGTGCCAGCAGTTTATTAGCGGGAGTCGGTACAGATACGCAGTATTTT.

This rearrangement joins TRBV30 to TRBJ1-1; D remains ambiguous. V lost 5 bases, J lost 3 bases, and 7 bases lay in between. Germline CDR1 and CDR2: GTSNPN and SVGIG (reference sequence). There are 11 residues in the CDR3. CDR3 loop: CAWAGYTEAFF. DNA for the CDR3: TGTGCCTGGGCGGGGTACACTGAAGCTTTCTTT.

CDR3 in amino acids: CASTSGNEKLFF. The CDR3 DNA reads as TGTGCCAGCACGAGCGGAAATGAAAAACTGTTTTTT. The gene calls are TRBV28 and TRBJ1-4; D remains ambiguous. The length of the CDR3 is 12 residues. Germline V gives CDR1 MDHEN, CDR2 SYDVKM. V gave up 7 bases and J gave up 5 bases, with 8 bases separating them.

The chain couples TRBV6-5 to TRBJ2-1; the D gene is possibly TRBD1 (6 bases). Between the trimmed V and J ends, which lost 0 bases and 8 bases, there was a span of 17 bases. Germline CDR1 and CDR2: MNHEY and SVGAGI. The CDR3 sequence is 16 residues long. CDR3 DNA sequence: TGTGCCAGCAGTTACTCGAGGGGAACAGGGCGGGATGAGCAGTTCTTC. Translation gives CASSYSRGTGRDEQFF.

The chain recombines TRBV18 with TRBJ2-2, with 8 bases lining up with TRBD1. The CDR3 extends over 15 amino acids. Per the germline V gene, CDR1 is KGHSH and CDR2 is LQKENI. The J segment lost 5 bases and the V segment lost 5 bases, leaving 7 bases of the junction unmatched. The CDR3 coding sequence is TGTGCCAGCTCATCTCTGACAGGGGTGACCGGGGAGCTGTTTTTT. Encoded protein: CASSSLTGVTGELFF. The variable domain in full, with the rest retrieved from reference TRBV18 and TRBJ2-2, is NAGVMQNPRHLVRRRGQEARLRCSPMKGHSHVYWYRQLPEEGLKFMVYLQKENIIDESGMPKERFSAEFPKEGPSILRIQQVVRGDSAAYFCASSSLTGVTGELFFGEGSRLTVL.